The entry below describes one T cell receptor beta chain. This sample was taken from a study of blood T cell repertoires in COVID-19. On the study more broadly: The United States, Italy and Spain supplied acute and convalescent COVID-19 samples. Nucleic acid was either cDNA or gDNA, and it came from T cells, B-cell-depleted T cells, or PBMCs.

With 2 bases clipped from V and 2 bases from J, the junction kept 6 bases outside the gene matches. Per germline, CDR1 SNHLY and CDR2 FYNNEI. The CDR3 totals 16 residues. Source study methods: From reference gene primer amplification, estimates of nucleated cell counts were derived. Libraries were prepared by immunoSEQ multiplex PCR; TCRdb keeps only in-frame clonotypes and omits some of them. That table supplies the V and J calls and clone size; D and trimming were determined from the DNA. This repertoire shows around 46,000 clones, about 85% found once; its top ten account for approximately 15%. V usage is TRBV2 and J usage is TRBJ2-1, with 7 bases that match TRBD1. The receptor comes from a human donor in a cohort sampled during active COVID-19. Sequencing input: peripheral blood. The DNA for the CDR3 is TGTGCCAGCAGTGAATCCGGGACAGCCACCTACAATGAGCAGTTCTTC. This encodes CASSESGTATYNEQFF.